The T cell receptor beta chain described here comes from a study of cytomegalovirus exposure and HLA in healthy donors. The V and J ends lost 3 bases and 4 bases respectively, with 12 bases between them. CDR1 is LNHDA and CDR2 is SQIVND in the germline V gene (reference sequence). CDR3 length equals 14 residues. The PCR was carried out with 60 Vbeta primers and 13 Jbeta primers. Only in-frame clones appear in the TCRdb table, and some are missing; sequencing was by immunoSEQ multiplex PCR. The repertoire has about 160,000 clones, around 69% of them found once; the top ten carry about 2.7%. In regard to this clone: Its antigen is still unknown. The same CDR3 can be traced to other DNA sequences in this sample.

General observations from the study: The authors listed 164 TCR beta chains as cytomegalovirus-associated.

V is TRBV19 and J is TRBJ1-1; D ambiguous. This receptor was identified in a woman aged 30 to 39 in good health and CMV-seronegative. The sample consisted of PBMCs. CDR3 amino acids: CASSIGGPPTEAFF. DNA for the CDR3: TGTGCCAGTAGTATCGGAGGCCCACCCACTGAAGCTTTCTTT.